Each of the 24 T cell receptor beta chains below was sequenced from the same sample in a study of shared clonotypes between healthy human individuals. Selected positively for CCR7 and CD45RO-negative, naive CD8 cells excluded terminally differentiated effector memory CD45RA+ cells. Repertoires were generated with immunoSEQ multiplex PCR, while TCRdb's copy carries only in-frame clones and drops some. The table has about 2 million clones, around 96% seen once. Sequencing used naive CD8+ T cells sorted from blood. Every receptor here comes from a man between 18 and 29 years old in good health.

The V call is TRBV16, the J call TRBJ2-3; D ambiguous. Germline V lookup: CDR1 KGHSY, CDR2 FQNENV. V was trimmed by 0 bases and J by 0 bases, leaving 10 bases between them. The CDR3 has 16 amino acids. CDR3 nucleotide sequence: TGTGCCAGCAGCCAATCAGCCAGCTCTAGCACAGATACGCAGTATTTT. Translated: CASSQSASSSTDTQYF.

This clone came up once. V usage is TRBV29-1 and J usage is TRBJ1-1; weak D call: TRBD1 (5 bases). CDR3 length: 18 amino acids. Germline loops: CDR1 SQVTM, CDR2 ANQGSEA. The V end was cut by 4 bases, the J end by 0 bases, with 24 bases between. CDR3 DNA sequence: TGCAGCGTTGGGGACTACTCGGCGGCGGCCCACATGAACACTGAAGCTTTCTTT. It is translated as CSVGDYSAAAHMNTEAFF.

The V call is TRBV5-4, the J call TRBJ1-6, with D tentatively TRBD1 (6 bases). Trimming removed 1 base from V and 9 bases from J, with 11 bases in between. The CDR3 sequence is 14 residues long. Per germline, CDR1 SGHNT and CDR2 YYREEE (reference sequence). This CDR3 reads CASSLTGFSSPLHF. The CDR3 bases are TGTGCCAGCAGCTTGACAGGGTTCTCTTCACCCCTCCACTTT.

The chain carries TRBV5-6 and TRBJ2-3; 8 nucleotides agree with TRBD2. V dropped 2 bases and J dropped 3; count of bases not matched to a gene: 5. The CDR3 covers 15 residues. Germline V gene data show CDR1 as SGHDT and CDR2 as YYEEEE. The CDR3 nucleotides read TGTGCCAGCAGCTTACGAGCGGGAGAAACAGATACGCAGTATTTT. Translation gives CASSLRAGETDTQYF.

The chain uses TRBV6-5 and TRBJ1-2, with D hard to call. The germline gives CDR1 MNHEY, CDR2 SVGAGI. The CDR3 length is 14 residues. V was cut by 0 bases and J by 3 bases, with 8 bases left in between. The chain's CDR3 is CASSYSAVDYGYTF. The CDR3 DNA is TGTGCCAGCAGTTACTCCGCAGTCGACTATGGCTACACCTTC.

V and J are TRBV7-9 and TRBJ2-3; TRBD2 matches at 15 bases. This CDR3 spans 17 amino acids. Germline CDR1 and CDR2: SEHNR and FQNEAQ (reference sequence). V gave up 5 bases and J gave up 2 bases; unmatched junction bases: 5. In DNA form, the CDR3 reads TGTGCCAGCAGCCTCGGACTAGCGGGAGGGTACACAGATACGCAGTATTTT. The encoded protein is CASSLGLAGGYTDTQYF.

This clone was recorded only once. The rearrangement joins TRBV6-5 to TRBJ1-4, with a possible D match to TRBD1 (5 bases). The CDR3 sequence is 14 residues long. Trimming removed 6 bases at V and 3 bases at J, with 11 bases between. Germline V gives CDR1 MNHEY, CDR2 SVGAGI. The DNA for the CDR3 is TGTGCCAGCAGCTACGGGGGAGCTAATGAAAAACTGTTTTTT. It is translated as CASSYGGANEKLFF.

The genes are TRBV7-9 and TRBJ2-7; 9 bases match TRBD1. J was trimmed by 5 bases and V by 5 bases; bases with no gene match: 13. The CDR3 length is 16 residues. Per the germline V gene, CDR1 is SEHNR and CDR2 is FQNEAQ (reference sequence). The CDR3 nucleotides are TGTGCCAGCAGCCCTCCGACAACAGGGGGCCCCAACGAGCAGTACTTC. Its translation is CASSPPTTGGPNEQYF.

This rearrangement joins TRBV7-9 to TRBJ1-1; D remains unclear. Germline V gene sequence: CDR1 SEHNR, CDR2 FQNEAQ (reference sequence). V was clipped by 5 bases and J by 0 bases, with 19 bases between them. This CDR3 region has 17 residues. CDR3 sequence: CASSPRPFDTMNTEAFF. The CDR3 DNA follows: TGTGCCAGCAGCCCTCGACCATTTGACACGATGAACACTGAAGCTTTCTTT.

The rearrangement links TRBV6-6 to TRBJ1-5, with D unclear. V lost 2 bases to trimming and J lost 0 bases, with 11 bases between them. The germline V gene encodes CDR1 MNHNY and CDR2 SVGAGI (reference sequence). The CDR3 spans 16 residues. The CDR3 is CASSYAGPYSNQPQHF. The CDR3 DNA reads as TGTGCCAGCAGTTACGCCGGGCCTTATAGCAATCAGCCCCAGCATTTT.

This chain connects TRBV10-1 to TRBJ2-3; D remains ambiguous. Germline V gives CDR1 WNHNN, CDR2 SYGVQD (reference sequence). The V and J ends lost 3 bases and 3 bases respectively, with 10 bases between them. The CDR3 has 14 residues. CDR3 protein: CASSDDIWTDTQYF. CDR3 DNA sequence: TGCGCCAGCAGTGATGATATTTGGACAGATACGCAGTATTTT.

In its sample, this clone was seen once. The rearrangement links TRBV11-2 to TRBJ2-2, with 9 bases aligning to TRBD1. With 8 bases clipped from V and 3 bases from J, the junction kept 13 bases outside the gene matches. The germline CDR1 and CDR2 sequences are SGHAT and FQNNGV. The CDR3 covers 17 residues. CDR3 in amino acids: CASGGTGRFRDTGELFF. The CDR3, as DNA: TGTGCCAGCGGGGGGACAGGGAGGTTTAGAGACACCGGGGAGCTGTTTTTT. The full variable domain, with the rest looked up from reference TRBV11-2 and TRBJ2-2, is EAGVAQSPRYKIIEKRQSVAFWCNPISGHATLYWYQQILGQGPKLLIQFQNNGVVDDSQLPKDRFSAERLKGVDSTLKIQPAKLEDSAVYLCASGGTGRFRDTGELFFGEGSRLTVL.

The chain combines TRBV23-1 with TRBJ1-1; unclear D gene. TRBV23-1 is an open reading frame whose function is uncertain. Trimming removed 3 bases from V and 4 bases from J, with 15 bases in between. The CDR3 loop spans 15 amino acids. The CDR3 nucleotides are TGCGCCAGCAGTCAGGTTGTGGGAACGGGCACTGAAGCTTTCTTT. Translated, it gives CASSQVVGTGTEAFF.

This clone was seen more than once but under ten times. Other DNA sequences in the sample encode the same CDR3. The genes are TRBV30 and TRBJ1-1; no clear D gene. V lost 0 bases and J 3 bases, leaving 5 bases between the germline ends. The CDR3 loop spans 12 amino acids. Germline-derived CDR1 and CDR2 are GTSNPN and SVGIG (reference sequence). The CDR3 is CAWSVGYTEAFF. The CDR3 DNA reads TGTGCCTGGAGTGTAGGTTACACTGAAGCTTTCTTT.

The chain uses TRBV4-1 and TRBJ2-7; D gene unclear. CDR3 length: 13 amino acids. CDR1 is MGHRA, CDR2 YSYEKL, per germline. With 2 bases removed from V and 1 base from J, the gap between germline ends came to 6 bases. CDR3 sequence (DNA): TGCGCCAGCAGCCAAAAAGCGTCCTACGAGCAGTACTTC. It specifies CASSQKASYEQYF.

CDR3 sequence reads: CASSLSGGGETQYF. The DNA of the CDR3 is TGCGCCAGCAGCTTGTCGGGGGGCGGGGAGACCCAGTACTTC. This sequence joins TRBV5-1 and TRBJ2-5; perhaps TRBD2 as D (7 bases). The CDR3 totals 14 residues. Germline CDR1 and CDR2: SGHRS and YFSETQ. V lost 1 base, J lost 5 bases, and 12 bases lay in between.

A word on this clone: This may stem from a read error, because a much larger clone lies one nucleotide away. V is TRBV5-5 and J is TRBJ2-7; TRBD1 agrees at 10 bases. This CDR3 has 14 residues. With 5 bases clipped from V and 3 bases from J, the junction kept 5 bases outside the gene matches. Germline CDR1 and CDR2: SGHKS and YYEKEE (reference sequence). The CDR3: CASSPGTGVYEQYF. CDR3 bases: TGTGCCAGCAGTCCCGGGACAGGGGTCTACGAGCAGTACTTC.

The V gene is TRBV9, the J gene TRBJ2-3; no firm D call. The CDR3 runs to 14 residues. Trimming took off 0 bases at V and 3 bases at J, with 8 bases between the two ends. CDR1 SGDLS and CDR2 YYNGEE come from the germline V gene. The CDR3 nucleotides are TGTGCCAGCAGCGTAGACTCAGCTACAGATACGCAGTATTTT. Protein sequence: CASSVDSATDTQYF.

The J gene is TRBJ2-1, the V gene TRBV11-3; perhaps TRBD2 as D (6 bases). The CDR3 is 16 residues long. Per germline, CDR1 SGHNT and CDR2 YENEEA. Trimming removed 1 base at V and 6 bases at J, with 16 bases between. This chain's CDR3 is CASSLGGEEAGNEQFF. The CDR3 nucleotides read TGTGCCAGCAGCTTAGGGGGGGAAGAGGCCGGCAATGAGCAGTTCTTC.

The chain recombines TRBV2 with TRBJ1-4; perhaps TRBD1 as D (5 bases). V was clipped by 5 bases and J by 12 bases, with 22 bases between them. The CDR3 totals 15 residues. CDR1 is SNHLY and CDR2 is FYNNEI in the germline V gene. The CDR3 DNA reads TGTGCCAGCAGTTACCCATCAGACTTTTCGGGGGAACTGTTTTTT. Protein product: CASSYPSDFSGELFF.

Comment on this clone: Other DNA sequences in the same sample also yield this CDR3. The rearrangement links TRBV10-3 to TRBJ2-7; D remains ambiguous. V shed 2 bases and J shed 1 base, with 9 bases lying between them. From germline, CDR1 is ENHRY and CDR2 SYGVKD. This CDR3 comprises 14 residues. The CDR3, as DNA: TGTGCCATCAGTGAGGTCGGCTCTTCCTACGAGCAGTACTTC. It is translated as CAISEVGSSYEQYF.

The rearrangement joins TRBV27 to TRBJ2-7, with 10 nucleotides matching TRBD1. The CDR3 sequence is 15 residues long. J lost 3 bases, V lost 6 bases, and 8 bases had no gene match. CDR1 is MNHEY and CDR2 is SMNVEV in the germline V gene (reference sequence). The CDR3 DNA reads TGTGCCAGCAGGCCCCCGGGACAGGGGCTCTACGAGCAGTACTTC. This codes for CASRPPGQGLYEQYF.

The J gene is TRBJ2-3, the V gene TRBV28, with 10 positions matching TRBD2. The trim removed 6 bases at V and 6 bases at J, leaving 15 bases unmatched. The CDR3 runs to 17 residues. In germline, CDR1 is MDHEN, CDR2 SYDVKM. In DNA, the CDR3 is TGTGCCAGCAGAGGCGGAGTCAGGACTAGCGGAAAGGATACGCAGTATTTT. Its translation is CASRGGVRTSGKDTQYF.

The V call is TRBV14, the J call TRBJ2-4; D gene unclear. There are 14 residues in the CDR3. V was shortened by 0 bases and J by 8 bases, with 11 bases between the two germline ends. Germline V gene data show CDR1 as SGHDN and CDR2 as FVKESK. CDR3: CASSQDLGIDIQYF. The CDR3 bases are TGTGCCAGCAGCCAAGATTTGGGAATCGACATTCAGTACTTC.